The 2 T cell receptor beta chains reported below all come from one sample, sequenced in a study of blood T cell repertoires in COVID-19. Profiling relied on immunoSEQ multiplex PCR, and the TCRdb table lists in-frame clones only, not all of them. The repertoire holds fewer than 110,000 clones, just over 90% seen once, with roughly 1.2% in the top ten. Sequencing was done on a sample of peripheral blood. The receptors were sampled from a woman in her 30s with acute or convalescent COVID-19.

This clone was counted a single time. The CDR3 reads CASSADRGEYNEQFF. The DNA of the CDR3 is TGTGCCAGCAGTGCGGACAGGGGCGAGTACAATGAGCAGTTCTTC. The rearrangement joins TRBV2 to TRBJ2-1; the match to TRBD1 covers 9 bases. This CDR3 has 15 amino acids. Germline loops: CDR1 SNHLY, CDR2 FYNNEI. V lost 4 bases and J lost 4; bases outside the gene matches: 5.

The rearrangement uses TRBV5-1 and TRBJ1-2; TRBD1 aligns across 7 bases. The CDR3 is 15 residues long. With V trimmed by 4 bases and J by 0 bases, 6 bases remained unmatched. Germline V CDR1 and CDR2: SGHRS, YFSETQ. CDR3 DNA sequence: TGCGCCAGCAGCCCGTCCGACAGGGCTAACTATGGCTACACCTTC. It translates to CASSPSDRANYGYTF.